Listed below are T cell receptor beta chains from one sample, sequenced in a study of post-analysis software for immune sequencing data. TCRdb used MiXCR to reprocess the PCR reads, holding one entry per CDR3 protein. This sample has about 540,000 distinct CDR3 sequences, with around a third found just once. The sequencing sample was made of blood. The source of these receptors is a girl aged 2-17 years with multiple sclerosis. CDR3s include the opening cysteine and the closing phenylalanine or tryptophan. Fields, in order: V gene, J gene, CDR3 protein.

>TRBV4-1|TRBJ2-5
CASSHRDSGETQYF
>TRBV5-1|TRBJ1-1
CASSLSGVANTEAFF
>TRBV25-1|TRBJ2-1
CASSETFYNEQFF
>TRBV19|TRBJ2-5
CASTYQETQYF
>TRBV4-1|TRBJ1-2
CASSQEGPGTDYGYTF
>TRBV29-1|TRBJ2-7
CSVVNGAYEQYF
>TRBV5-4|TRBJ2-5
CAGSFRQGATETQYF
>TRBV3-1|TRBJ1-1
CASSHTFPGTAAAEAFF
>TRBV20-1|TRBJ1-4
CSAFGGRVTGEKLFF
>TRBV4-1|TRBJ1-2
CASSQESVGGGYTF
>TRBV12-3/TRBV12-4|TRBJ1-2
CASSFPDRGYGYTF
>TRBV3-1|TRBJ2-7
CASSPRGLSDEQYF
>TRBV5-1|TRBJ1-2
CASSLPGTNYGYTF
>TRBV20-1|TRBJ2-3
CSAPPRHLTDTQYF
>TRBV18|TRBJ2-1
CASSPGQYNNEQFF
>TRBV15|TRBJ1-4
CATTAGEKLFF
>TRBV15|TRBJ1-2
CATSREGDYGYTF
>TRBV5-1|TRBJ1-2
CASSEEGTAYGYTF